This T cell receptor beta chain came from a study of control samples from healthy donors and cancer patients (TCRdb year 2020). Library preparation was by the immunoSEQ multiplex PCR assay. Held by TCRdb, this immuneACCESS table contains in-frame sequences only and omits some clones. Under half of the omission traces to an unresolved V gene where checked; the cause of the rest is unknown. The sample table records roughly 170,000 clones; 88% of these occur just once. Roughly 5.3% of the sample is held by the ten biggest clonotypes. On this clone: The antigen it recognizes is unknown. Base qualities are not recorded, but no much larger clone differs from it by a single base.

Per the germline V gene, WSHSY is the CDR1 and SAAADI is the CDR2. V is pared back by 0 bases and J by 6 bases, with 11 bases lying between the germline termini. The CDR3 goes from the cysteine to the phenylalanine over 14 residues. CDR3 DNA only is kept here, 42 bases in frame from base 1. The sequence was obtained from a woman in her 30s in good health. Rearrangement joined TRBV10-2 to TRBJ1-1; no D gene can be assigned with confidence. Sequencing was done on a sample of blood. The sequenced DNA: TGCGCCAGCAGTGAGTCCCGGCTCAACGCTGAAGCTTTCTTT. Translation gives CASSESRLNAEAFF.